These 29 T cell receptor beta chains were sequenced from one sample in a study of OX40 agonist ivuxolimab in advanced cancers. Sequencing was performed with immunoSEQ multiplex PCR; in TCRdb, only in-frame clones are kept and a portion is missing. The sample has 80,000 or so clones; roughly 90% are singletons. The specimen was CD4+ or CD8+ T cells sorted from blood, collected in a trial of the OX40 agonist ivuxolimab. Receptors were obtained from an adult with an advanced solid tumor such as melanoma, head and neck, liver or kidney cancer.

The rearrangement uses TRBV5-1 and TRBJ2-7; TRBD2 agrees at 10 bases. V shed 4 bases and J 0 bases; nucleotides not matched to a gene: 13. Germline V CDR1 and CDR2: SGHRS, YFSETQ. CDR3 size: 18 residues. The chain's CDR3 is CASSRGGSGTSASYEQYF. CDR3 nucleotide sequence: TGCGCCAGCAGCCGGGGAGGATCGGGGACTAGCGCCTCCTACGAGCAGTACTTC.

The chain carries TRBV7-8 and TRBJ2-3; the match to TRBD2 covers 8 bases. The germline V gene encodes CDR1 SGHVS and CDR2 FQNEAQ. The J segment lost 4 bases and the V segment lost 1 base, leaving 4 bases of the junction unmatched. This CDR3 has 15 amino acids. Here the CDR3 DNA reads TGTGCCAGCAGCTTAGGGGGACTAGAAGCAGATACGCAGTATTTT. It is translated as CASSLGGLEADTQYF. The full variable domain, in which reference TRBV7-8 and TRBJ2-3 provide the parts outside the CDR3, is GAGVSQSPRYKVAKRGQDVALRCDPISGHVSLFWYQQALGQGPEFLTYFQNEAQLDKSGLPSDRFFAERPEGSVSTLKIQRTQQEDSAVYLCASSLGGLEADTQYFGPGTRLTVL.

V and J are TRBV18 and TRBJ2-7, with unresolved D. CDR1 is KGHSH, CDR2 LQKENI, per germline. The CDR3 length is 16 residues. The V end was cut by 2 bases, the J end by 3 bases, with 17 bases between. CDR3 coding DNA: TGTGCCAGCTCACCAATTATTGACTCCATCGGCTACGAGCAGTACTTC. It translates to CASSPIIDSIGYEQYF.

The chain is built from TRBV7-2 and TRBJ2-5; possibly TRBD1 or TRBD2 for D (5 bases each). From germline, CDR1 is SGHTA and CDR2 FQGNSA. The ends were cut back, 0 bases at V and 5 bases at J, with 13 bases in the middle. There are 15 residues in the CDR3. The CDR3 is CASSLAWDLRETQYF. For the CDR3, the DNA is TGTGCCAGCAGCTTAGCATGGGACCTGCGGGAGACCCAGTACTTC.

V is TRBV15 and J is TRBJ2-3; 9 bases agree with TRBD1. Germline CDR1 is LNHNV and CDR2 is YYDKDF (reference sequence). After removal of 3 bases from V and 0 bases from J, the junction contained 4 bases not matched to a gene. CDR3 size: 16 residues. This CDR3 is CATSRVGQGSTDTQYF. The DNA for the CDR3 is TGTGCCACCAGCAGGGTAGGACAGGGGAGCACAGATACGCAGTATTTT.

This chain uses TRBV6-1 with TRBJ1-3; D might be TRBD1 (5 bases). Trimming pared 9 bases from V and 7 bases from J, leaving 16 bases between. CDR3 length equals 13 residues. The germline CDR1 and CDR2 sequences are MNHNS and SASEGT. The CDR3 bases are TGTGCCAGTGACGCAGGGAACGGGAACACCATATATTTT. This encodes CASDAGNGNTIYF.

The chain carries TRBV5-1 and TRBJ2-3; possibly TRBD1 for D (5 bases). Trimming took 2 bases from V and 4 from J, leaving 11 bases between them. The CDR3 has 14 amino acids. The germline CDR1 and CDR2 sequences are SGHRS and YFSETQ. CDR3: CASSLGQGADTQYF. The DNA of the CDR3 is TGCGCCAGCAGCTTAGGGCAGGGCGCAGATACGCAGTATTTT. Together with reference TRBV5-1 and TRBJ2-3, the CDR3 gives the full variable domain: KAGVTQTPRYLIKTRGQQVTLSCSPISGHRSVSWYQQTPGQGLQFLFEYFSETQRNKGNFPGRFSGRQFSNSRSEMNVSTLELGDSALYLCASSLGQGADTQYFGPGTRLTVL.

This chain uses TRBV5-1 with TRBJ2-5; D perhaps matches TRBD2 (6 bases). Germline V gene sequence: CDR1 SGHRS, CDR2 YFSETQ. The CDR3 is 13 residues long. Trimming cost V 4 bases and J 2 bases, with 9 bases left between them. The CDR3, as DNA: TGCGCCAGCAGCCGGGGGAGTCAAGAGACCCAGTACTTC. Protein: CASSRGSQETQYF.

This clone has more than one count but fewer than ten. V usage is TRBV5-6 and J usage is TRBJ2-5; possible D gene TRBD2, 6 bases. V lost 0 bases, J lost 4 bases, and 7 bases lay in between. The CDR3 has 13 residues. Germline V gene lookup returns CDR1 SGHDT and CDR2 YYEEEE. The chain's CDR3 is CASSLDGGETQYF. CDR3 coding DNA: TGTGCCAGCAGCTTGGACGGGGGAGAGACCCAGTACTTC.

The chain links TRBV11-2 to TRBJ2-3; maybe TRBD2 (5 bases). There are 16 residues in the CDR3. V dropped 0 bases and J dropped 1 base, with 11 bases sitting between them. Germline lookup yields CDR1 SGHAT and CDR2 FQNNGV. The CDR3 bases are TGTGCCAGCAGCTTAGATATCGGGAAAGGCACAGATACGCAGTATTTT. The encoded protein is CASSLDIGKGTDTQYF.

The table lists this clone with many counts. V is TRBV2 and J is TRBJ2-5; D is unresolved. From germline, CDR1 is SNHLY and CDR2 FYNNEI. V was trimmed by 5 bases and J by 5 bases, leaving 9 bases between them. CDR3 length equals 12 residues. CDR3 sequence reads: CASSINRETQYF. The CDR3 bases are TGTGCCAGCAGTATCAACCGGGAGACCCAGTACTTC.

The chain links TRBV5-4 to TRBJ2-3; 11 bases agree with TRBD2. Germline CDR1 reads SGHNT; CDR2 reads YYREEE (reference sequence). The CDR3 spans 15 residues. The junction had 5 bases not matched to a gene; V was cut back by 4 bases and J by 4 bases. Written as DNA, the CDR3 is TGTGCCAGCAGCGTTAGCGGGAGGGCCGCAGATACGCAGTATTTT. It translates to CASSVSGRAADTQYF.

The gene calls are TRBV4-2 and TRBJ1-2; no clear D. Per the germline V gene, CDR1 is LGHNA and CDR2 is YNFKEQ. The CDR3 runs to 15 residues. Trimming cost V 5 bases and J 2 bases, with 15 bases left between them. The CDR3 reads CASSFSPTPNYGYTF. Written as DNA, the CDR3 is TGTGCCAGCAGCTTCAGCCCTACCCCAAACTATGGCTACACCTTC.

The rearrangement uses TRBV9 and TRBJ1-5, with D perhaps TRBD1 (5 bases). CDR1 is SGDLS and CDR2 is YYNGEE in the germline V gene. Trimming stripped 4 bases from V and 2 bases from J, with 10 bases between. This CDR3 has 14 residues. DNA for the CDR3: TGTGCCAGCAGCCCTAGGGGTGGCAATCAGCCCCAGCATTTT. Amino acids: CASSPRGGNQPQHF.

This chain uses TRBV5-1 with TRBJ1-5; possibly TRBD1 for D (5 bases). V lost 4 bases and J lost 5, with 19 bases in between. From germline, CDR1 is SGHRS and CDR2 YFSETQ. The CDR3 is 16 residues long. The CDR3 is CASSPDPGTGDQPQHF. DNA for the CDR3: TGCGCCAGCAGCCCGGACCCAGGGACGGGGGATCAGCCCCAGCATTTT.

This clone appeared a single time. J is TRBJ1-5 and V is TRBV5-1; D might be TRBD1 (5 bases). The CDR3 has 14 amino acids. In germline, CDR1 is SGHRS, CDR2 YFSETQ. Trimming left V 4 bases short and J 6 bases short, with 14 bases between. CDR3 loop: CASSLRPGGQPQHF. CDR3 nucleotide sequence: TGCGCCAGCAGCCTCCGGCCTGGGGGTCAGCCCCAGCATTTT.

This clone was found once. The rearrangement uses TRBV13 and TRBJ1-2; TRBD1 agrees at 7 bases. Per germline, CDR1 PRHDT and CDR2 FYEKMQ (reference sequence). CDR3 length: 15 residues. The ends lost 4 bases at V and 6 bases at J; junction bases unmatched: 11. The CDR3 bases are TGTGCCAGCAGCTCCCAATGGACAGGCGGTAATGGCTACACCTTC. It codes for CASSSQWTGGNGYTF.

The chain recombines TRBV29-1 with TRBJ2-1; perhaps D is TRBD1 or TRBD2 (6 bases each). The V and J ends lost 4 bases and 7 bases respectively, with 20 bases between them. Germline V gene data show CDR1 as SQVTM and CDR2 as ANQGSEA. The CDR3 loop spans 15 amino acids. In nucleotides, the CDR3 is TGCAGCGTTGTAGGCCGGGGGCAGGGGAAAAATGAGCAGTTCTTC. Its protein product is CSVVGRGQGKNEQFF.

The gene calls are TRBV29-1 and TRBJ1-4; D might be TRBD1 (5 bases). This CDR3 spans 12 amino acids. The V gene's germline CDR1 is SQVTM and CDR2 ANQGSEA. Trimming shortened V by 2 bases and J by 8 bases, and 9 bases separated the two germline ends. DNA of the CDR3: TGCAGCGTTGAAAGTGGGGGGGAAAAACTGTTTTTT. Its protein is CSVESGGEKLFF.

This clone was recorded only once. CDR3: CASSLREAHEQYF. Written as DNA, the CDR3 is TGTGCCAGCAGCTTGAGGGAGGCCCACGAGCAGTACTTC. The genes are TRBV5-6 and TRBJ2-7; a weak D match, TRBD2 (6 bases). Germline CDR1 reads SGHDT; CDR2 reads YYEEEE. V gave up 1 base and J gave up 5 bases, with 10 bases separating them. CDR3 size: 13 residues.

This clone was counted between two and nine times. The chain links TRBV19 to TRBJ2-5; possibly TRBD2 for D (6 bases). V lost 8 bases, J lost 5 bases, and 21 bases lay in between. Germline-derived CDR1 and CDR2 are LNHDA and SQIVND (reference sequence). CDR3 length: 15 residues. CDR3 coding DNA: TGTGCCAGTCGCCCGCGGGGAGACCGACCGGAGACCCAGTACTTC. It yields the protein CASRPRGDRPETQYF.

The CDR3 DNA reads TGTGCCATCAGTGACAGGGACAGGGGTACCTACGAGCAGTACTTC. As protein: CAISDRDRGTYEQYF. The chain combines TRBV10-3 with TRBJ2-7; the match to TRBD1 covers 10 bases. This CDR3 is built from 15 residues. Germline V gene data show CDR1 as ENHRY and CDR2 as SYGVKD. The V segment lost 3 bases and the J segment 2 bases; nucleotides outside the gene matches: 4.

The chain joins TRBV2 to TRBJ2-3, with TRBD2 identical over 13 bases. Unmatched junction bases numbered 12, after V lost 9 bases and J lost 0 bases. CDR3 length: 18 residues. Germline values: CDR1 SNHLY, CDR2 FYNNEI. The CDR3 coding sequence is TGTGCCAGGGAGCGGGGGACTAGCGGGATCATTAGCACAGATACGCAGTATTTT. Translating gives CARERGTSGIISTDTQYF.

This clone has only one observation. The V call is TRBV19, the J call TRBJ1-1; 9 bases match TRBD1. Per germline, CDR1 LNHDA and CDR2 SQIVND (reference sequence). J gave up 7 bases and V 4 bases, and 7 bases lay outside the gene matches. This CDR3 is built from 14 residues. As DNA, the CDR3 is TGTGCCAGTAGTAGGAGGGACAGGGCCGGTGAAGCTTTCTTT. Its protein product is CASSRRDRAGEAFF. Filled out from reference TRBV19 and TRBJ1-1, the complete variable domain reads DGGITQSPKYLFRKEGQNVTLSCEQNLNHDAMYWYRQDPGQGLRLIYYSQIVNDFQKGDIAEGYSVSREKKESFPLTVTSAQKNPTAFYLCASSRRDRAGEAFFGQGTRLTVV.

This sequence joins TRBV30 and TRBJ1-6, with D hard to call. The CDR3 loop spans 14 amino acids. The V and J ends lost 2 bases and 9 bases respectively, with 14 bases between them. CDR1 GTSNPN and CDR2 SVGIG come from the germline V gene (reference sequence). The CDR3 region is CAWSRHRISSPLHF. Here the CDR3 DNA reads TGTGCCTGGAGTAGACACCGAATCTCTTCACCCCTCCACTTT.

The chain couples TRBV5-5 to TRBJ1-4, with 10 positions matching TRBD1. The CDR3 consists of 18 residues. Germline CDR1 SGHKS, CDR2 YYEKEE (reference sequence). With V trimmed by 4 bases and J by 3 bases, 12 bases remained unmatched. The CDR3 DNA sequence: TGTGCCAGCAGCCCGACAGGGGGCTACTACTTGGCTAATGAAAAACTGTTTTTT. Translated: CASSPTGGYYLANEKLFF. The full variable domain, rest sourced from reference TRBV5-5 and TRBJ1-4, is DAGVTQSPTHLIKTRGQQVTLRCSPISGHKSVSWYQQVLGQGPQFIFQYYEKEERGRGNFPDRFSARQFPNYSSELNVNALLLGDSALYLCASSPTGGYYLANEKLFFGSGTQLSVL.

About this clone: Other DNA sequences in this sample translate to the same CDR3. The V call is TRBV5-4, the J call TRBJ2-3; no clear D. Trimming pared 0 bases from V and 6 bases from J, leaving 2 bases between. This CDR3 comprises 11 residues. CDR1 is SGHNT, CDR2 YYREEE, per germline (reference sequence). CDR3 sequence (DNA): TGTGCCAGCAGCTTGGGCGATACGCAGTATTTT. Translated: CASSLGDTQYF.

This chain joins TRBV7-6 and TRBJ1-3, with D perhaps TRBD1 (6 bases). Germline V gene sequence: CDR1 SGHVS, CDR2 FNYEAQ. This CDR3 spans 15 amino acids. The ends were cut back, 3 bases at V and 6 bases at J, with 15 bases in the middle. The CDR3, as DNA: TGTGCCAGCAGCTTGCGGGGGCTTGGAGAAAACACCATATATTTT. Its translation: CASSLRGLGENTIYF. The full variable domain, with the rest looked up from reference TRBV7-6 and TRBJ1-3, is GAGVSQSPRYKVTKRGQDVALRCDPISGHVSLYWYRQALGQGPEFLTYFNYEAQQDKSGLPNDRFSAERPEGSISTLTIQRTEQRDSAMYRCASSLRGLGENTIYFGEGSWLTVV.

V gene TRBV6-6 combines with J gene TRBJ1-4; D is undetermined. Trimming shortened V by 2 bases and J by 6 bases, and 13 bases separated the two germline ends. In germline, CDR1 is MNHNY, CDR2 SVGAGI (reference sequence). The CDR3 has 15 amino acids. CDR3 nucleotides: TGTGCCAGCAGTTACCCGGGGAGGGAGTATGAAAAACTGTTTTTT. It is translated as CASSYPGREYEKLFF.